The clone carrying this T cell receptor (beta chain) was observed many times. The antigen remains undetermined. These data belong to a study of prognosis after radiotherapy for stage I lung cancer. Across the whole study: Of the enrolled patients, about 15 had newly diagnosed primary stage I lung tumors, while four or five had oligometastatic NSCLC following surgical resection of the primary tumor. In total, some 14 men and over five women took part as patients, aged roughly 53 to 84 with a median of about 70 years.

The length of the CDR3 is 16 residues. Trimming removed 0 bases at V and 5 bases at J, with 15 bases between. In germline, CDR1 is SGHKS, CDR2 YYEKEE (reference sequence). Broader study findings: As reported, TRBV and TRBJ gene usage differed between patients who had metastases and those who did not.

It was by two-round multiplex PCR that TCR beta CDR3 was amplified from genomic DNA. Used in first-round PCR were primers specific to each TRBV and TRBJ gene. One entry per CDR3 protein, called by TCRdb with MiXCR from the multiplex PCR reads. The sample has roughly 15,000 distinct CDR3 sequences, over 15% seen once. The TCR sequence derives from a donor aged 50 or older with non-small cell lung cancer. The chain uses TRBV5-5 and TRBJ2-1; the D gene is possibly TRBD1 (6 bases). Sequencing used PBMCs, obtained before or after stereotactic body radiation therapy (not recorded which). The CDR3 sequence is CASSLGYRAENNEQFF. CDR3 sequence (DNA): TGTGCCAGCAGCTTGGGGTACAGGGCAGAGAACAATGAGCAGTTCTTC. The full variable domain, in which reference TRBV5-5 and TRBJ2-1 provide the parts outside the CDR3, is DAGVTQSPTHLIKTRGQQVTLRCSPISGHKSVSWYQQVLGQGPQFIFQYYEKEERGRGNFPDRFSARQFPNYSSELNVNALLLGDSALYLCASSLGYRAENNEQFFGPGTRLTVL.